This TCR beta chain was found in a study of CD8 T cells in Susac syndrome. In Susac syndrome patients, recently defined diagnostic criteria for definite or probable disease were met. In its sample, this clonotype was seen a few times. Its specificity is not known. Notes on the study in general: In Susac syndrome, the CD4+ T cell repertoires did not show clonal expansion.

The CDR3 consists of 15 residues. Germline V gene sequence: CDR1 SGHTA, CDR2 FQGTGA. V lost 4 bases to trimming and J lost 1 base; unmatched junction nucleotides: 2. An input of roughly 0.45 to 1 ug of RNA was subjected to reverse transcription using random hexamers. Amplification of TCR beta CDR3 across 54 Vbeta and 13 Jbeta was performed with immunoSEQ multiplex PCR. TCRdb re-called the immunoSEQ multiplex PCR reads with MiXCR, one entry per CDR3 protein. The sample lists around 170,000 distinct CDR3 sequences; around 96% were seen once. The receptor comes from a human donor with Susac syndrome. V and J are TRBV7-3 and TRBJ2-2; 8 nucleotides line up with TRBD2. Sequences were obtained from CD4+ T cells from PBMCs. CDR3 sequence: CASSSTSGNTGELFF. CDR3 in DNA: TGTGCCAGCAGCTCTACTAGCGGGAACACCGGGGAGCTGTTTTTT.